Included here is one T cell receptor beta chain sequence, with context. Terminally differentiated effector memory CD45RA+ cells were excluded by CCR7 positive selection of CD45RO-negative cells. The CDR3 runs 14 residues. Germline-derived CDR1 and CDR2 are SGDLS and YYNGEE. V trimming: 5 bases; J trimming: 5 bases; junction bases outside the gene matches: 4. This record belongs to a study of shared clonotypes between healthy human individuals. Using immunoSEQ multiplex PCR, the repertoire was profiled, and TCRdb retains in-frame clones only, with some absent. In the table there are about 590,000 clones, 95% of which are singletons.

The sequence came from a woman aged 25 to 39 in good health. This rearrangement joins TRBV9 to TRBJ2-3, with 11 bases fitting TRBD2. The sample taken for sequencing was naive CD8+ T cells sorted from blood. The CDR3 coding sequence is TGTGCCAGCAGTATAGCGGGAGGGGGAGATACGCAGTATTTT. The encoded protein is CASSIAGGGDTQYF.